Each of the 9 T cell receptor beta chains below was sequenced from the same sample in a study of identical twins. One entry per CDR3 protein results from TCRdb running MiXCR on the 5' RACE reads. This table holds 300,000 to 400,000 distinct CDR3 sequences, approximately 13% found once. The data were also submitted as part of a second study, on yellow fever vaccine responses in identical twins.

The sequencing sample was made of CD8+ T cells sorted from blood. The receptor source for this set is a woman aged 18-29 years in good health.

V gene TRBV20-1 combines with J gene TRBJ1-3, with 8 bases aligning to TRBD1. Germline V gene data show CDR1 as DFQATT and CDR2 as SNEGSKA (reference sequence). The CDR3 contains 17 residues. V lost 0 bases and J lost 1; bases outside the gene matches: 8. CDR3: CSARDYQGAKSGNTIYF. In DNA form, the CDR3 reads TGCAGTGCTAGAGATTACCAGGGGGCCAAATCTGGAAACACCATATATTTT.

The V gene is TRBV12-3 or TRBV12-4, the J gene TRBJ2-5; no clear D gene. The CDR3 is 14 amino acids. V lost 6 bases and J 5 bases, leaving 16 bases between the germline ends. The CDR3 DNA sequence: TGTGCCAGCAGCCCATCGGGTCTGGGGGAGACCCAGTACTTC. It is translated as CASSPSGLGETQYF.

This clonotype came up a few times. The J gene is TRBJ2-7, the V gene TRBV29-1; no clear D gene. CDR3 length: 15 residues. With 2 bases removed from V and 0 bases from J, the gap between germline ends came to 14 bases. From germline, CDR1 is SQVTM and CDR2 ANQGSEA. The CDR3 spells CSVELDISPSYEQYF. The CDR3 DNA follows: TGCAGCGTTGAACTAGATATCTCCCCCTCCTACGAGCAGTACTTC.

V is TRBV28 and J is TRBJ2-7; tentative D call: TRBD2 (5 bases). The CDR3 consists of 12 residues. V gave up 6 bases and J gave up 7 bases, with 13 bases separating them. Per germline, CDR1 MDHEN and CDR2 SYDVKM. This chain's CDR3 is CASSHRRKEQYF. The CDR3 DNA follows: TGTGCCAGCAGCCACCGGAGGAAAGAGCAGTACTTC.

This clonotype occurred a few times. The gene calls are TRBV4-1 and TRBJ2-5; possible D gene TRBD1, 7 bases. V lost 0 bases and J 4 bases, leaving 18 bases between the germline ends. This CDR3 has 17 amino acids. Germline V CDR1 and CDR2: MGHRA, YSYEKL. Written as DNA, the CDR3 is TGCGCCAGCAGCCAAGATCTATTGTACCAGGGGGGAGAGACCCAGTACTTC. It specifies CASSQDLLYQGGETQYF.

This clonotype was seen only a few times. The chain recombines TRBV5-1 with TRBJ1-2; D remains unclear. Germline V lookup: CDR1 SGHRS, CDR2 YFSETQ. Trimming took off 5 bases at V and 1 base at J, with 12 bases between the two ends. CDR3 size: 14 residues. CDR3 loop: CASRPDGSNYGYTF. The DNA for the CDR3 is TGCGCCAGCAGACCAGACGGCAGTAACTATGGCTACACCTTC.

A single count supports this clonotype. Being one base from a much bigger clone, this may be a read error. The DNA of the CDR3 is TGTGCCAGCTGCCAAGAAGACCCCTACTCCTACGAGCAGTACTTC. Translation: CASCQEDPYSYEQYF. The gene calls are TRBV3-1 and TRBJ2-7, with unresolved D. Germline CDR1 reads LGHDT; CDR2 reads YNNKEL (reference sequence). This CDR3 has 15 amino acids.

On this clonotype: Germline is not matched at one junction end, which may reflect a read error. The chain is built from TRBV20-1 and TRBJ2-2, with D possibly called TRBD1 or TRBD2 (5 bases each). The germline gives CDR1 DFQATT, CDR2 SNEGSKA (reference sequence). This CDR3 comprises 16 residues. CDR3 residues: CCASRSLTGFGGELFF. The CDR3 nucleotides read TGCTGTGCTAGCCGCTCCCTTACAGGTTTCGGAGGGGAGCTGTTTTTT.

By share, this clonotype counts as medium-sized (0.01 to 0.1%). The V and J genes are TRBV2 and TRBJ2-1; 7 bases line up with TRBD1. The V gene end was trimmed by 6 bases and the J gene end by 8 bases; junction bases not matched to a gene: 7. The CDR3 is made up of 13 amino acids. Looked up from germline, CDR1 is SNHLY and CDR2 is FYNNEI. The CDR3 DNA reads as TGTGCCAGCAGACCCAACGACAGGGATGAGCAGTTCTTC. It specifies CASRPNDRDEQFF.